This T cell receptor beta chain was recorded in a study of OX40 agonist ivuxolimab in advanced cancers. Study overall: The study treated patients with ivuxolimab, an agonistic anti-OX40 (CD134) antibody.

Individuals having autoimmune disease history or systemic immunosuppression were not enrolled. Peripheral blood came from all dose cohorts at three timepoints. The CDR3 runs 12 residues. The V gene's germline CDR1 is SGHVS and CDR2 FNYEAQ. The ends were cut back, 1 base at V and 5 bases at J, with 3 bases in the middle. Repertoires were generated with immunoSEQ multiplex PCR, while TCRdb's copy carries only in-frame clones and drops some. The sample lists about 75,000 clones, more than 80% occurring once. The chain joins TRBV7-6 to TRBJ1-3; D is uncertain. The sequence was obtained from an adult with an advanced solid tumor such as melanoma, head and neck, liver or kidney cancer. The material was CD4+ or CD8+ T cells sorted from blood, obtained in a trial of the OX40 agonist ivuxolimab. DNA for the CDR3: TGTGCCAGCAGCTTAGTTAGAAACACCATATATTTT. Its protein product is CASSLVRNTIYF. Together with reference TRBV7-6 and TRBJ1-3, the CDR3 gives the full variable domain: GAGVSQSPRYKVTKRGQDVALRCDPISGHVSLYWYRQALGQGPEFLTYFNYEAQQDKSGLPNDRFSAERPEGSISTLTIQRTEQRDSAMYRCASSLVRNTIYFGEGSWLTVV.